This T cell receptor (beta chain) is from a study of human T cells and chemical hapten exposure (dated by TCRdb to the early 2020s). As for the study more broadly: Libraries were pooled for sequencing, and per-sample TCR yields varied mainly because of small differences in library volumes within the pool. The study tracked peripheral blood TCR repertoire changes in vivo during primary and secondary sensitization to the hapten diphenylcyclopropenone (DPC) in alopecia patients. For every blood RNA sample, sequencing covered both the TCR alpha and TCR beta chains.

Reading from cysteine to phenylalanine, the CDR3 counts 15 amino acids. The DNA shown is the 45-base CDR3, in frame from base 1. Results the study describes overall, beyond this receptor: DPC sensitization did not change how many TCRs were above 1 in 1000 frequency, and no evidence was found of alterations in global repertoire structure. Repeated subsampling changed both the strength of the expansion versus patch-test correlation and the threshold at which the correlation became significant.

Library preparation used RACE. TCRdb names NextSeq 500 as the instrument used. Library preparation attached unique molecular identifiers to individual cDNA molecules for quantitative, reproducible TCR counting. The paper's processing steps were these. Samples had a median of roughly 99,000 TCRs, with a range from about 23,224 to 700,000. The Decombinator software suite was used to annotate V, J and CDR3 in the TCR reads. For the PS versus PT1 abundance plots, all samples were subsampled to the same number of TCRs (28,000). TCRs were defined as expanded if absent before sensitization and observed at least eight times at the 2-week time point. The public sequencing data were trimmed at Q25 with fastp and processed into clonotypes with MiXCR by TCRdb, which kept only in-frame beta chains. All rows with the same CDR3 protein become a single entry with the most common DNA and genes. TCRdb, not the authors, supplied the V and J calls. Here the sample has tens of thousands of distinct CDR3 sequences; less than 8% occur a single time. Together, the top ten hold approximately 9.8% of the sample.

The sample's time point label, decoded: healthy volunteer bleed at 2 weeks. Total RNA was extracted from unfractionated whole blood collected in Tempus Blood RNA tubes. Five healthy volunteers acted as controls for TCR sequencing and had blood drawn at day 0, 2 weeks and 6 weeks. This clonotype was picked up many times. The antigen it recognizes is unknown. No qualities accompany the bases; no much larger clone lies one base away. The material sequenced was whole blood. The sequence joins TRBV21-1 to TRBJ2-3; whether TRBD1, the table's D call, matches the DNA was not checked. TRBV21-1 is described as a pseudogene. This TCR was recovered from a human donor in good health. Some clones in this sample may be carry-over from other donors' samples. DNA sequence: TGTGCCAGCCTACACCCATGGACAGGGACAGATACGCAGTATTTT. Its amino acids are CASLHPWTGTDTQYF.